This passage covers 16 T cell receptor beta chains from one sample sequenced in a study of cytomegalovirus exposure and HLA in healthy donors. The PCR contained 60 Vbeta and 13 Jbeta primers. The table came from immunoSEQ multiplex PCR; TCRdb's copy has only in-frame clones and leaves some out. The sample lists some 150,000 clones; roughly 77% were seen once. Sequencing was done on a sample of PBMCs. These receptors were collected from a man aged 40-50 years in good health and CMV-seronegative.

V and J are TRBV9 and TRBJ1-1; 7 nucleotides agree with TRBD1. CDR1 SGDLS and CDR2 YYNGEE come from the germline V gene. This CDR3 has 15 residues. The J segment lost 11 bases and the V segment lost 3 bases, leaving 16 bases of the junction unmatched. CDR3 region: CASSAGDRRASEAFF. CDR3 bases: TGTGCCAGCAGCGCAGGGGACAGAAGAGCCAGCGAGGCTTTCTTT.

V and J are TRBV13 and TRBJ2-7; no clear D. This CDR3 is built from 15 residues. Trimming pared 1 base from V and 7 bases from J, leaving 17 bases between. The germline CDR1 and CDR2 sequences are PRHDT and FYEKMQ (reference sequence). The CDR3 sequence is CASSLESFPTEEQYF. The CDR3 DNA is TGTGCCAGCAGCTTAGAATCTTTCCCCACTGAGGAGCAGTACTTC.

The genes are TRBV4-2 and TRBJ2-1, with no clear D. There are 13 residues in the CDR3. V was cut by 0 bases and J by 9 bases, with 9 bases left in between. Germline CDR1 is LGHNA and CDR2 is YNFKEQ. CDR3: CASSQDNSAEQFF. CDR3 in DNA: TGTGCCAGCAGCCAAGATAACTCTGCTGAGCAGTTCTTC.

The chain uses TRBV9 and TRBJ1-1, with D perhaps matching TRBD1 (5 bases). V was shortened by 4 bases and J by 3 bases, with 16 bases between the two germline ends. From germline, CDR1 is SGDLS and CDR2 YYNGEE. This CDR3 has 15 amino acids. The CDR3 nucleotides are TGTGCCAGCAGCCCCGGGGGGGGAGGATACACTGAAGCTTTCTTT. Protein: CASSPGGGGYTEAFF.

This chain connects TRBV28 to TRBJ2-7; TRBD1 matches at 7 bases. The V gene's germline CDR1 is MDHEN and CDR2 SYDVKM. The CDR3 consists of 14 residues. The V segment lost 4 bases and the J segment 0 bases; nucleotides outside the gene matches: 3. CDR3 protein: CASSYGTVSYEQYF. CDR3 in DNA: TGTGCCAGCAGTTACGGGACAGTCTCCTACGAGCAGTACTTC.

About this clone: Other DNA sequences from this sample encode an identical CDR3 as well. The CDR3 spells CASSLGQGYGYTF. As DNA, the CDR3 is TGTGCCAGCAGCTTAGGACAGGGCTATGGCTACACCTTC. This sequence joins TRBV7-2 and TRBJ1-2; 7 bases map to TRBD1. The CDR3 spans 13 residues. J was trimmed by 4 bases and V by 1 base; bases with no gene match: 0. Looked up from germline, CDR1 is SGHTA and CDR2 is FQGNSA.

CDR3 residues: CASSRVDNQPQHF. The CDR3 nucleotides are TGTGCCAGCTCCCGGGTCGACAATCAGCCCCAGCATTTT. The chain joins TRBV18 to TRBJ1-5; D is unclear. Germline CDR1 and CDR2: KGHSH and LQKENI. The CDR3 spans 13 residues. Trimming removed 6 bases at V and 3 bases at J, with 9 bases between.

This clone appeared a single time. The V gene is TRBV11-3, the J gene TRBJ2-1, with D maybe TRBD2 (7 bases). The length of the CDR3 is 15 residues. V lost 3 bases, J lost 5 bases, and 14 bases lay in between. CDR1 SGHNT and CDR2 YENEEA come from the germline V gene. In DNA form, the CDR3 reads TGTGCCAGCAGCTTGGGGGGGCCCAGGAACAATGAGCAGTTCTTC. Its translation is CASSLGGPRNNEQFF.

The CDR3 region has the DNA TGTGCCAGCAGTGGGAGGGATGAGATGCCCAAAAACATTCAGTACTTC. Translating gives CASSGRDEMPKNIQYF. This chain joins TRBV6-1 and TRBJ2-4; possibly TRBD2 for D (6 bases). Looked up from germline, CDR1 is MNHNS and CDR2 is SASEGT. V lost 4 bases and J lost 2, with 15 bases in between. The CDR3 has 16 residues.

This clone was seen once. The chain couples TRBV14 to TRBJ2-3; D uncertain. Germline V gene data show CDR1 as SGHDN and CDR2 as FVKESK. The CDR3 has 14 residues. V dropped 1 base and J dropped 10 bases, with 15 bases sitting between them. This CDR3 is CASSQAHTDIPQYF. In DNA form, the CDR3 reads TGTGCCAGCAGCCAAGCACACACAGACATACCGCAGTATTTT.

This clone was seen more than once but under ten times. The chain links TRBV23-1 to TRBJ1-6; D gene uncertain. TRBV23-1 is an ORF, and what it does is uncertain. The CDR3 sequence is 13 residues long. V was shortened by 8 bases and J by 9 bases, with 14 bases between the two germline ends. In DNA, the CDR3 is TGCGCCAGCCCAGTGGTGTGGGCTTCACCCCTCCACTTT. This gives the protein CASPVVWASPLHF.

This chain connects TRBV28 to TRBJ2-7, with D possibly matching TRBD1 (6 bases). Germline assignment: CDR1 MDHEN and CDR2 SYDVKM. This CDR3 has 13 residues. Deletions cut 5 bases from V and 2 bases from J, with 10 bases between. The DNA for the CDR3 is TGTGCCAGCAGTCTCCGACAGGCCTACGAGCAGTACTTC. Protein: CASSLRQAYEQYF.

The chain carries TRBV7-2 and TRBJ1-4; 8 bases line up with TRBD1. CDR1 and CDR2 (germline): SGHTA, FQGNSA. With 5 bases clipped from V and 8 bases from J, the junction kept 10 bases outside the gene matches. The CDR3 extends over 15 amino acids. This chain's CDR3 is CASSPGQGEGEKLFF. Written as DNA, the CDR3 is TGTGCCAGCAGCCCCGGACAGGGCGAGGGGGAAAAACTGTTTTTT.

CDR3 bases: TGTGCCAGCAGCCTCCCGGGACAGGGTTACAATGAGCAGTTCTTC. This encodes CASSLPGQGYNEQFF. The genes are TRBV6-6 and TRBJ2-1, with 9 bases aligning to TRBD1. Losses at the gene ends were 6 bases for V and 4 bases for J; bases not matched to a gene: 7. CDR1 is MNHNY, CDR2 SVGAGI, per germline (reference sequence). The CDR3 length is 15 residues.

CDR3 loop: CAWSGLAGSYNEQFF. The CDR3 DNA sequence: TGTGCCTGGAGCGGACTAGCGGGGAGCTACAATGAGCAGTTCTTC. The chain employs TRBV30 and TRBJ2-1; TRBD2 agrees at 12 bases. J gave up 3 bases and V 3 bases, and 3 bases lay outside the gene matches. The CDR3 length is 15 residues. Germline V gives CDR1 GTSNPN, CDR2 SVGIG (reference sequence).

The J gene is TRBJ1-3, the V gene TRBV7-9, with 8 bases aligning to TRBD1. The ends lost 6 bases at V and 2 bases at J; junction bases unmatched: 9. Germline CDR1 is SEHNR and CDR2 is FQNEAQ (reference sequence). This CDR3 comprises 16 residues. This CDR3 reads CASSPTDRVTGNTIYF. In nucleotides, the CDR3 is TGTGCCAGCAGTCCAACGGACAGGGTAACTGGAAACACCATATATTTT.